This TCR beta chain was sequenced for a study of Ad26.COV2.S vaccination and SARS-CoV-2 variants (dated by TCRdb to about 2021). Study-level background: Vaccine-arm donors were drawn from COV1001, a multicentre, randomized, double-blind, placebo-controlled phase I-IIa trial of Ad26.COV2.S in healthy adults. Ad26.COV2.S was administered intramuscularly at a dose of 5x10^10 or 1x10^11 viral particles, either as one shot or as two shots given 56 days apart. Sequencing of the TCRbeta repertoire served to evaluate the specificity and breadth of SARS-CoV-2-reactive T cell receptors following Ad26.COV2.S vaccination. Trial participants were randomized into five groups of five: low-dose or high-dose Ad26.COV2.S given once or twice, or placebo on both occasions. The TCR-sequenced set comprised about 32 samples: around 20 Ad26.COV2.S vaccine recipients, 5 placebo recipients and 8 SARS-CoV-2 convalescent individuals. Investigators did not know the trial group allocation while performing experiments and assessing outcomes.

In the paper's terms, the treatment or condition label means: 19 received Ad26.COV2.S at low or high dose, single or two shots; about 5 received placebo; per-sample allocation not given. For vaccine and placebo recipients, the sequenced repertoires came from samples collected on day 63 after the first injection. Cohort 1b enrolled 25 to 30 adults aged 18-55 years at a single site in Boston, USA, between 29 July and 7 August 2020. Ad26.COV2.S was a replication-incompetent adenovirus type 26 vector expressing a prefusion-stabilized SARS-CoV-2 spike protein from the original Wuhan strain. Regarding this clone: Its antigen is unknown. No base qualities exist here, and no much larger clone lies one base off it.

Overall study outcomes, separate from this receptor: Comparing responses between vaccine doses or regimens was not something the study was powered to do. Higher spike-specific TCR breadth was observed in Ad26.COV2.S recipients than in placebo recipients (P = 0.0014). Substantial breadth of spike-specific CD8+ and CD4+ T cell responses was reported after vaccination. Comparable non-spike TCR breadth was observed between vaccine and placebo recipients, consistent with only spike being contained in the vaccine. According to the authors, total T cell responses may have been underestimated by the TCR breadth and depth analyses.

The immunoSEQ Assay was the method used to sequence TCRbeta CDR3 regions. After extraction, genomic DNA underwent amplification by bias-controlled multiplex PCR, followed by high-throughput sequencing. The published analysis was carried out like this. To quantify the absolute abundance of each unique TCRbeta CDR3 region, sequences were collapsed and filtered. T cell fraction was estimated by normalizing TCRbeta template counts to usable DNA, with usable DNA measured through amplification of reference genes found in all nucleated cells. Repertoire TCRs were annotated as SARS-CoV-2-specific by exact matching of V gene, CDR3 amino acid sequence and J gene to a known reactive TCR set. The reference SARS-CoV-2 TCR set was obtained from MIRA and was filtered for enrichment in COVID-19-positive ImmuneCODE repertoires, whereby public or cross-reactive TCRs were removed. Using the MIRA antigens, annotated TCRs were further analysed by specific ORF or by position within an ORF. Depth was the summed frequency of annotated unique rearrangements, while breadth was defined as annotated unique rearrangements over total unique productive rearrangements. TCR breadth was compared between groups using two-sided Wilcoxon rank-sum tests. TCRdb took this table from immuneACCESS and kept in-frame rearrangements with V and J called. Such tables lack part of the clones; where checked against another copy, unresolved V genes explain under half of the gap, and the rest is unexplained. V, J and clone size reflect that table, while D and trimming were determined from the DNA. The table for this sample lists some 250,000 clones; 85% to 90% of them were counted only once. Approximately 11% of the sample rests with the top ten.

Sample: peripheral blood, taken in a trial of Ad26.COV2.S vaccine versus placebo. The sequence came from a person between 18 and 59 years old who received the Ad26.COV2.S COVID-19 vaccine or a placebo.

The nucleotides are TGTGCCAGCAGGTTGACAGGGGAAGGGTACACCTTC. This sequence encodes CASRLTGEGYTF. The chain is assembled from TRBV6-5 and TRBJ1-2, with 8 bases matching TRBD1. The CDR3 sequence holds 12 residues, the cysteine and phenylalanine included. Only CDR3 DNA remains: 36 bases, in frame from the first base. Germline trimming amounts to 6 bases on V and 11 bases on J, with 8 as the count of junction bases outside the gene matches. CDR1 and CDR2, per the germline V gene, are MNHEY and SVGAGI.